A single sample gave rise to the 21 T cell receptor beta chains below, sequenced in a study of T cell responses to AZD1222 COVID-19 vaccine. The data were produced by immunoSEQ multiplex PCR, yet TCRdb's version contains in-frame clones alone and is incomplete. This table holds 150,000 to 200,000 clones, around nine tenths found once. The sample was peripheral blood, taken 28 days after the second dose of the MenACWY control vaccine. Every receptor here comes from an adult who received the MenACWY meningococcal vaccine as a control.

V and J are TRBV12-3 or TRBV12-4 and TRBJ2-5, with D possibly TRBD1 on 5 matching bases. V was clipped by 7 bases and J by 7 bases, with 16 bases between them. This CDR3 is 13 amino acids long. The CDR3 region is CASNKGWQGTQYF. The CDR3 DNA reads TGTGCCAGCAATAAGGGATGGCAGGGGACCCAGTACTTC.

This rearrangement joins TRBV2 to TRBJ2-7, with TRBD1 identical over 9 bases. The CDR3 is 13 amino acids. J gave up 6 bases and V 6 bases, and 6 bases lay outside the gene matches. Germline CDR1 and CDR2: SNHLY and FYNNEI. The CDR3 loop reads CASSPGTGTEQYF. CDR3 sequence (DNA): TGTGCCAGCAGCCCCGGGACAGGGACCGAGCAGTACTTC.

This chain uses TRBV7-9 with TRBJ2-3, with TRBD1 as a possible D gene (7 bases). V lost 5 bases and J lost 4, with 16 bases in between. The CDR3 runs 15 residues. Germline V gene data show CDR1 as SEHNR and CDR2 as FQNEAQ (reference sequence). The CDR3 loop reads CASSRETGFADTQYF. CDR3 nucleotides: TGTGCCAGCAGCCGGGAGACAGGGTTTGCAGATACGCAGTATTTT.

V and J are TRBV19 and TRBJ1-2; no clear D. Between the trimmed V and J ends, which lost 5 bases and 4 bases, there was a span of 11 bases. CDR1 and CDR2 (germline): LNHDA, SQIVND (reference sequence). The CDR3 sequence is 13 residues long. The CDR3 DNA sequence: TGTGCCAGTAGTCCCCGGGCGAGCTATGGCTACACCTTC. Amino acid sequence: CASSPRASYGYTF.

The chain carries TRBV30 and TRBJ1-1, with D uncertain. The CDR3 totals 11 residues. In germline, CDR1 is GTSNPN, CDR2 SVGIG (reference sequence). V lost 4 bases and J lost 4, with 7 bases in between. The CDR3 DNA follows: TGTGCCTGGACCCGAGTCACTGAAGCTTTCTTT. This encodes CAWTRVTEAFF.

The chain uses TRBV27 and TRBJ2-2; D remains unclear. V lost 8 bases and J lost 6, with 4 bases in between. CDR1 MNHEY and CDR2 SMNVEV come from the germline V gene (reference sequence). The CDR3 extends over 10 amino acids. The CDR3 DNA follows: TGTGCCAGCGGATCCGGGGAGCTGTTTTTT. This gives the protein CASGSGELFF.

V is TRBV5-8 and J is TRBJ2-1; tentatively, D is TRBD1 (6 bases). The CDR3 sequence is 14 residues long. V was cut by 4 bases and J by 7 bases, with 15 bases left in between. Germline CDR1 is SGHTS and CDR2 is YDEGEE. The CDR3 loop is CASSRGTGRNEQFF. CDR3 DNA sequence: TGTGCCAGCAGCCGTGGTACAGGGAGAAATGAGCAGTTCTTC.

The V gene is TRBV19, the J gene TRBJ1-2, with D possibly TRBD1 on 6 matching bases. V was shortened by 1 base and J by 3 bases, with 12 bases between the two germline ends. Germline CDR1 and CDR2: LNHDA and SQIVND (reference sequence). This CDR3 has 15 amino acids. The CDR3 loop reads CASSIVAGDHYGYTF. The CDR3 DNA follows: TGTGCCAGTAGTATAGTTGCAGGGGACCACTATGGCTACACCTTC.

This chain connects TRBV25-1 to TRBJ1-1; possible D gene TRBD1, 5 bases. Per the germline V gene, CDR1 is MGHDK and CDR2 is SYGVNS. The CDR3 runs to 16 residues. V lost 5 bases and J 0 bases, leaving 16 bases between the germline ends. The CDR3 protein is CASSTGRGGMNTEAFF. The CDR3 nucleotides read TGTGCCAGCAGTACGGGCCGGGGGGGTATGAACACTGAAGCTTTCTTT.

The chain has TRBV7-2 and TRBJ1-2, with 12 bases lining up with TRBD1. Germline lookup yields CDR1 SGHTA and CDR2 FQGNSA. With 5 bases clipped from V and 4 bases from J, the junction kept 8 bases outside the gene matches. This CDR3 comprises 16 residues. In DNA, the CDR3 is TGTGCCAGCAGCCCAGAGGGACAGGGGGCCACCTATGGCTACACCTTC. Its translation is CASSPEGQGATYGYTF.

V and J are TRBV5-1 and TRBJ2-3; D ambiguous. The V and J ends lost 4 bases and 0 bases respectively, with 12 bases between them. The germline V gene has CDR1 SGHRS and CDR2 YFSETQ. This CDR3 contains 15 residues. CDR3 nucleotides: TGCGCCAGCAGCATGGACGGAGCTAGCACAGATACGCAGTATTTT. Its protein is CASSMDGASTDTQYF.

This clone showed up just a few times. The chain employs TRBV29-1 and TRBJ1-1; maybe TRBD1 (5 bases). The CDR3 is 13 amino acids. Deletions cut 5 bases from V and 4 bases from J, with 14 bases between. Per the germline V gene, CDR1 is SQVTM and CDR2 is ANQGSEA. CDR3 protein: CSVFRWGGTEAFF. In DNA, the CDR3 is TGCAGCGTTTTCAGATGGGGGGGCACTGAAGCTTTCTTT.

The rearrangement uses TRBV29-1 and TRBJ2-1, with no clear D. Germline loops: CDR1 SQVTM, CDR2 ANQGSEA. V shed 4 bases and J shed 5 bases, with 12 bases lying between them. CDR3 length equals 13 residues. The chain's CDR3 is CSVVIPANNEQFF. CDR3 DNA: TGCAGCGTTGTAATCCCAGCTAACAATGAGCAGTTCTTC.

The chain is built from TRBV6-1 and TRBJ1-2; D is ambiguous. Germline V gives CDR1 MNHNS, CDR2 SASEGT. The CDR3 extends over 13 amino acids. Deletions cut 0 bases from V and 5 bases from J, with 7 bases between. The CDR3 spells CASSEAPIYGYTF. The CDR3 DNA sequence: TGTGCCAGCAGTGAAGCGCCAATATATGGCTACACCTTC.

The chain recombines TRBV9 with TRBJ1-2; D possibly corresponds to TRBD1 (6 bases). This CDR3 is built from 14 residues. CDR1 and CDR2 (germline): SGDLS, YYNGEE. Trimming shortened V by 2 bases and J by 0 bases, and 8 bases separated the two germline ends. CDR3 loop: CASSVSGANYGYTF. The CDR3 DNA sequence: TGTGCCAGCAGCGTGTCAGGGGCTAACTATGGCTACACCTTC.

This chain links TRBV5-1 with TRBJ2-3, with D tentatively TRBD2 (5 bases). V was shortened by 0 bases and J by 0 bases, with 8 bases between the two germline ends. The germline gives CDR1 SGHRS, CDR2 YFSETQ. This CDR3 comprises 15 residues. The CDR3 here is CASSLVGGSTDTQYF. The CDR3 bases are TGCGCCAGCAGCTTGGTGGGCGGGAGCACAGATACGCAGTATTTT.

The V gene is TRBV7-8, the J gene TRBJ1-5; 10 nucleotides line up with TRBD1. After removal of 5 bases from V and 4 bases from J, the junction contained 5 bases not matched to a gene. This CDR3 region has 15 residues. Germline V gene sequence: CDR1 SGHVS, CDR2 FQNEAQ. CDR3 DNA sequence: TGTGCCAGCAGCAATGGACAGGGGGTAAATCAGCCCCAGCATTTT. As protein: CASSNGQGVNQPQHF.

The gene calls are TRBV3-1 (or the pseudogene TRBV3-2) and TRBJ2-1; 12 positions agree with TRBD2. The germline V gene has CDR1 LGHDT and CDR2 YNNKEL (reference sequence). V shed 4 bases, J shed 7 bases, and the junction held 14 bases outside the gene matches. This CDR3 is built from 18 residues. CDR3 bases: TGTGCCAGCAGCCTTCGGAGACTAGCGGGAGTGGGTAGGAATGAGCAGTTCTTC. It specifies CASSLRRLAGVGRNEQFF.

The rearrangement links TRBV27 to TRBJ1-4; TRBD1 might be the D (6 bases). The germline gives CDR1 MNHEY, CDR2 SMNVEV (reference sequence). This CDR3 comprises 14 residues. Trimming shortened V by 6 bases and J by 7 bases, and 15 bases separated the two germline ends. The CDR3 bases are TGTGCCAGCAGCCGTCGGGACACTCTTGAAAAACTGTTTTTT. This gives the protein CASSRRDTLEKLFF. Variable domain in full (rest from reference TRBV27 and TRBJ1-4): EAQVTQNPRYLITVTGKKLTVTCSQNMNHEYMSWYRQDPGLGLRQIYYSMNVEVTDKGDVPEGYKVSRKEKRNFPLILESPSPNQTSLYFCASSRRDTLEKLFFGSGTQLSVL.

This clone was counted once. The chain couples TRBV9 to TRBJ2-1; maybe TRBD2 (5 bases). Germline V CDR1 and CDR2: SGDLS, YYNGEE. This CDR3 is 18 amino acids long. The V and J ends lost 0 bases and 1 base respectively, with 17 bases between them. This CDR3 reads CASSVGGAAGGSYNEQFF. CDR3 nucleotides: TGTGCCAGCAGCGTAGGCGGCGCTGCGGGCGGATCCTACAATGAGCAGTTCTTC.

V gene TRBV27 combines with J gene TRBJ2-2; D may match TRBD1 or TRBD2 (6 bases each). With 7 bases removed from V and 4 bases from J, the gap between germline ends came to 19 bases. CDR3 length: 16 residues. Germline V gene data show CDR1 as MNHEY and CDR2 as SMNVEV (reference sequence). The CDR3 nucleotides are TGTGCCAGCACTCGAAGGGGGGATCTTAGCACCGGGGAGCTGTTTTTT. Its translation: CASTRRGDLSTGELFF.